This TCR beta chain was obtained from a study of T-cell reconstitution after alpha-beta-depleted transplantation in children. TCRbeta library preparation incorporated unique molecular identifiers. Each CDR3 protein is one row after TCRdb ran MiXCR on the PCR reads. Among 450,000 to 600,000 distinct CDR3 sequences listed, approximately 10% were seen once. Regarding the study as a whole: In some patients, recipient T cells and intrathymic progenitors surviving conditioning explained high day-60 diversity. At around two months after transplant, the alpha-beta T cells were reportedly derived from several hundred expanded clones that came from non-depleted graft cells. A year post-transplant, T-cell counts and diversity derived mostly from newly produced T cells.

Many counts were recorded for this clonotype. Antigen specificity is unknown. Source: PBMCs, taken before TCRalphabeta/CD19-depleted stem cell transplant. The clonotype comes from a child aged 2 to 9 with inherited bone marrow failure, due to receive a stem cell transplant.

Written as DNA, the CDR3 is TGTGCCAGCAGCTCCGGAGGGGTGGTCACTGAAGCTTTCTTT. This gives the protein CASSSGGVVTEAFF. The chain couples TRBV7-2 to TRBJ1-1; D perhaps matches TRBD1 (5 bases). Per germline, CDR1 SGHTA and CDR2 FQGNSA. This CDR3 has 14 residues. The V and J ends lost 4 bases and 4 bases respectively, with 13 bases between them.